The clone carrying this T cell receptor (beta chain) was seen at least ten times. The target antigen is unknown. This sample was taken from a study of neurological immune-mediated disorders. Study at large: Disease course was recorded as relapsing-remitting for some 31 and secondary progressive for about 8.5% of the roughly 34 multiple sclerosis patients.

TCRdb recomputed calls from the 5' RACE reads with MiXCR, one row per CDR3 protein. There are tens of thousands of distinct CDR3 sequences in the sample; around 5.1% occur only once, and around 5.1% lies in the top ten. The study's findings and limits: Phylogenetic grouping assigned the repertoires of 18 of 34 multiple sclerosis patients to a single related-CDR3 cluster, representing a possible signature. There was no clinical or MRI feature that showed an association with the multiple sclerosis repertoire cluster. HTLV-1-associated myelopathy displayed the greatest TCR clonal expansion, and multiple sclerosis exhibited the smallest, lower than that of healthy controls.

Germline V CDR1 and CDR2: SGDLS, YYNGEE. CDR3 size: 18 residues. The ends lost 0 bases at V and 2 bases at J; junction bases unmatched: 7. The TCR comes from a human donor with multiple sclerosis. The donor label of this sample is uncertain. The chain carries TRBV9 and TRBJ2-3; 12 bases match TRBD2. Sequencing input: PBMCs. The CDR3 sequence: CASSVGLAGVIYTDTQYF. As DNA, the CDR3 is TGTGCCAGCAGCGTAGGACTAGCGGGGGTCATCTACACAGATACGCAGTATTTT.